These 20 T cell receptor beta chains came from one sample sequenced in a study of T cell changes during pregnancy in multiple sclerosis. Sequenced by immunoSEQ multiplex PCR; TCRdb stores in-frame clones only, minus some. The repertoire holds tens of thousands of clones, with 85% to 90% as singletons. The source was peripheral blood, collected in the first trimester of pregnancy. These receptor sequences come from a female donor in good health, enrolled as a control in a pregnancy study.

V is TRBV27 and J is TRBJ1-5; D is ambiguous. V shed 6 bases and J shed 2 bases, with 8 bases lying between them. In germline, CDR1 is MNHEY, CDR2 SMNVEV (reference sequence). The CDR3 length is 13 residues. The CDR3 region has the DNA TGTGCCAGCAGCTCACATGGCAATCAGCCCCAGCATTTT. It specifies CASSSHGNQPQHF.

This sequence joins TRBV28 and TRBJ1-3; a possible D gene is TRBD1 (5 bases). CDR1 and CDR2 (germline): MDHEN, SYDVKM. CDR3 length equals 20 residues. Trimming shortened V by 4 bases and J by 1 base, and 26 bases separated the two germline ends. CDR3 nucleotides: TGTGCCAGCAGTTCCCGTCCAGGGAAAAGTCTCTTTGGTTCTGGAAACACCATATATTTT. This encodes CASSSRPGKSLFGSGNTIYF.

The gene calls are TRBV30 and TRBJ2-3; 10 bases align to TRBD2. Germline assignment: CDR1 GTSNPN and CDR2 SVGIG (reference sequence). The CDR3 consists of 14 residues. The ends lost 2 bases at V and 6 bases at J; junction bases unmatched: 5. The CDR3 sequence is CAWSYVTSGDTQYF. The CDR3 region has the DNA TGTGCCTGGAGTTATGTGACTAGCGGGGATACGCAGTATTTT.

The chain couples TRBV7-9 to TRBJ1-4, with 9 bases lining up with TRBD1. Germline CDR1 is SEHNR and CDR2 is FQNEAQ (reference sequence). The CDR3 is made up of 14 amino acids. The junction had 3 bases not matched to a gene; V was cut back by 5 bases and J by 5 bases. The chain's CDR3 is CASSRTGANEKLFF. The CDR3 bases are TGTGCCAGCAGCCGGACAGGGGCGAATGAAAAACTGTTTTTT. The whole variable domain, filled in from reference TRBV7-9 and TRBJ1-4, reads DTGVSQNPRHKITKRGQNVTFRCDPISEHNRLYWYRQTLGQGPEFLTYFQNEAQLEKSRLLSDRFSAERPKGSFSTLEIQRTEQGDSAMYLCASSRTGANEKLFFGSGTQLSVL.

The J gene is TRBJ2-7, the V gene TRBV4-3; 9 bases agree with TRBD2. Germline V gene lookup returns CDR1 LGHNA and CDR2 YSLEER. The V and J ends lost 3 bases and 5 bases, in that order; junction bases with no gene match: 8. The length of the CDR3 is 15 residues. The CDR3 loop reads CASSHIAGADDEQYF. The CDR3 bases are TGCGCCAGCAGCCATATAGCGGGAGCCGATGACGAGCAGTACTTC.

The CDR3 loop is CASNPWTSGREETQYF. The CDR3 DNA sequence: TGTGCCAGCAATCCCTGGACTAGCGGGAGGGAAGAGACCCAGTACTTC. This chain joins TRBV2 and TRBJ2-5, with TRBD2 identical over 15 bases. Germline-derived CDR1 and CDR2 are SNHLY and FYNNEI. V shed 7 bases, J shed 3 bases, and the junction held 6 bases outside the gene matches. This CDR3 region has 16 residues.

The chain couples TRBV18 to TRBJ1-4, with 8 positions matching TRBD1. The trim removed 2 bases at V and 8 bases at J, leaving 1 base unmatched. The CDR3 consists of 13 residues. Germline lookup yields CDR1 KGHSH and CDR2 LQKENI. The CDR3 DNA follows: TGTGCCAGCTCACCAGGACAGGGAGAAAAACTGTTTTTT. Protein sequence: CASSPGQGEKLFF. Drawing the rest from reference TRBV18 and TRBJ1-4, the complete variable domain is NAGVMQNPRHLVRRRGQEARLRCSPMKGHSHVYWYRQLPEEGLKFMVYLQKENIIDESGMPKERFSAEFPKEGPSILRIQQVVRGDSAAYFCASSPGQGEKLFFGSGTQLSVL.

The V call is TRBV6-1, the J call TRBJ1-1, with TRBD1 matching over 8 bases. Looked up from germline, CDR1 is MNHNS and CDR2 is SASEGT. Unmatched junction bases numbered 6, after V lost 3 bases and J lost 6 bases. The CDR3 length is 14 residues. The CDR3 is CASSDRQGRAEAFF. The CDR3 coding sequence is TGTGCCAGCAGTGACCGACAGGGGAGGGCTGAAGCTTTCTTT.

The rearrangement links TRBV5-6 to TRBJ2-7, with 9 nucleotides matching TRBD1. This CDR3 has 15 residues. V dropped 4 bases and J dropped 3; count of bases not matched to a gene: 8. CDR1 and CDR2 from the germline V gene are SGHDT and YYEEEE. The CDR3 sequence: CASSPRQTGGYEQYF. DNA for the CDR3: TGTGCCAGCAGCCCACGACAGACAGGGGGCTACGAGCAGTACTTC.

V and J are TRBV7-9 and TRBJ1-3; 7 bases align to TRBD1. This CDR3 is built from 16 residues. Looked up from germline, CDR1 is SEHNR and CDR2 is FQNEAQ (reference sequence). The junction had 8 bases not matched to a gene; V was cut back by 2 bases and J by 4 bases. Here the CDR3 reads CASSLMGGDSGNTIYF. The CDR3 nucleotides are TGTGCCAGCAGCTTAATGGGTGGGGACAGCGGAAACACCATATATTTT.

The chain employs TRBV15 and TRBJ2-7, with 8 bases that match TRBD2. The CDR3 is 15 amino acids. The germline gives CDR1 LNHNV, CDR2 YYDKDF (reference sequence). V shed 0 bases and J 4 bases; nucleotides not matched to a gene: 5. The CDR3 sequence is CATSREVAGLYEQYF. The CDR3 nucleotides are TGTGCCACCAGCAGAGAAGTAGCGGGACTGTACGAGCAGTACTTC.

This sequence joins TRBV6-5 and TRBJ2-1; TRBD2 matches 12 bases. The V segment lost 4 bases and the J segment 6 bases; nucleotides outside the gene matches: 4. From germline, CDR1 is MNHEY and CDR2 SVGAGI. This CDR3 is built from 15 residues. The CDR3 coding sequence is TGTGCCAGCAGTTTACTAGCGGGGGGAAGCAATGAGCAGTTCTTC. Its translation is CASSLLAGGSNEQFF.

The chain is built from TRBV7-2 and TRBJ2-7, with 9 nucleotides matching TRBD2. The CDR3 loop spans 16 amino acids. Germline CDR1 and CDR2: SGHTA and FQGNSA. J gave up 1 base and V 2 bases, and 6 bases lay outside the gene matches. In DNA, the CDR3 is TGTGCCAGCAGCTTATCGAAGCGGGAGGAGTCCTACGAGCAGTACTTC. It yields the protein CASSLSKREESYEQYF.

The CDR3 sequence is CASGPGLAGVGETQYF. The CDR3, as DNA: TGTGCTAGTGGTCCGGGACTAGCGGGGGTCGGGGAGACCCAGTACTTC. V gene TRBV12-5 combines with J gene TRBJ2-5, with 14 bases fitting TRBD2. There are 16 residues in the CDR3. V gave up 5 bases and J gave up 5 bases; unmatched junction bases: 7. Looked up from germline, CDR1 is LGHNT and CDR2 is FRNRAP.

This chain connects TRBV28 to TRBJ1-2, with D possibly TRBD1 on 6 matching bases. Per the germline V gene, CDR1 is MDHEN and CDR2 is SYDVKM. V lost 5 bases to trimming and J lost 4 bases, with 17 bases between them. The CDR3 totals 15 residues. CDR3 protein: CASSVGWTVLYGYTF. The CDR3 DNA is TGTGCCAGCAGTGTAGGTTGGACAGTCCTCTATGGCTACACCTTC.

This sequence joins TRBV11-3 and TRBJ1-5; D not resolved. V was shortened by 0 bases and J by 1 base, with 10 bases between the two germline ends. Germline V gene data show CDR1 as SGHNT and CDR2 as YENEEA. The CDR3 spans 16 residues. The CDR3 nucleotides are TGTGCCAGCAGCTTAGAGCGGCTTTCCAGCAATCAGCCCCAGCATTTT. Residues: CASSLERLSSNQPQHF.

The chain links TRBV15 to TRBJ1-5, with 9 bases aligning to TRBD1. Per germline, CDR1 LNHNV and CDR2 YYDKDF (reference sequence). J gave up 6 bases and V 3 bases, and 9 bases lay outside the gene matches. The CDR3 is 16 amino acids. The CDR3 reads CATSSGQGQGSQPQHF. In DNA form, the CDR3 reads TGTGCCACCAGCAGTGGACAAGGACAGGGGAGTCAGCCCCAGCATTTT.

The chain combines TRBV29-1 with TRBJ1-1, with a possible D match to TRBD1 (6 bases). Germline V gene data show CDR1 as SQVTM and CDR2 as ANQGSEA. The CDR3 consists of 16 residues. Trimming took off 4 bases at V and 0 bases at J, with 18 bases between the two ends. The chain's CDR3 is CSVVLGQFTMNTEAFF. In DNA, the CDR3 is TGCAGCGTTGTTCTCGGACAGTTTACCATGAACACTGAAGCTTTCTTT.

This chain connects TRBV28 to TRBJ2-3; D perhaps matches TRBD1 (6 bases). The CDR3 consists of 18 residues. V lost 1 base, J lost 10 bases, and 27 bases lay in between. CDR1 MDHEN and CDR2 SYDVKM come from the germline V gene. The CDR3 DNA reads TGTGCCAGCAGTTTATTGGTATTCGACAGGCGGGTTAGCCGACCGCAGTATTTT. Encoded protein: CASSLLVFDRRVSRPQYF.

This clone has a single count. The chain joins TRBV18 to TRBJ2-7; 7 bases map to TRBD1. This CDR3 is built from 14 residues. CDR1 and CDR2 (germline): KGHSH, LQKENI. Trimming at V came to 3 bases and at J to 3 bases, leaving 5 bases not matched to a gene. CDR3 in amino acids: CASSPKQGFYEQYF. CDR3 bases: TGTGCCAGCTCACCTAAACAGGGGTTCTACGAGCAGTACTTC.